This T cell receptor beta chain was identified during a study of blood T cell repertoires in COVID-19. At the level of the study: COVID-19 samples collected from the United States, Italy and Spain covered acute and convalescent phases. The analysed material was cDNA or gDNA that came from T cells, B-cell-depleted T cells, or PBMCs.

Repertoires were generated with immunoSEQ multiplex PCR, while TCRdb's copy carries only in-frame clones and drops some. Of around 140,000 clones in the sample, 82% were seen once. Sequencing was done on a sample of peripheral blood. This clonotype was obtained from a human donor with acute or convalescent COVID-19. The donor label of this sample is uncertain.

In DNA form, the CDR3 reads TGTGCCAGTAGTTCGAGCTCCTATAATTCACCCCTCCACTTT. Amino acid sequence: CASSSSSYNSPLHF. The chain employs TRBV19 and TRBJ1-6, with unresolved D. Trimming pared 5 bases from V and 0 bases from J, leaving 5 bases between. Per germline, CDR1 LNHDA and CDR2 SQIVND (reference sequence). The CDR3 runs 14 residues.